This T cell receptor (beta chain) appears in the sequencing data of a study of T cell repertoires in cytomegalovirus infection. General study results and limits: HLA-C-restricted CMV clonotypes gave the most frequent clonotype in two of eight donors.

Each CDR3 protein gets one entry after TCRdb re-called the reads with MiXCR. The data hold fewer than 850,000 distinct CDR3 sequences, with 29% observed a single time. Worth noting for this clonotype: Its matching antigen is unknown.

Looked up from germline, CDR1 is LGHNA and CDR2 is YNFKEQ. The CDR3 extends over 13 amino acids. Trimming at V came to 4 bases and at J to 6 bases, leaving 4 bases not matched to a gene. Sample: cultured CD8+ T cells from PBMCs, taken from culture after CMV antigen stimulation. V is TRBV4-2 and J is TRBJ1-2; TRBD1 matches at 8 bases. This clonotype was obtained from a human donor in good health (CMV status not recorded). Some clones in this sample may be carry-over from other donors' samples. The DNA of the CDR3 is TGTGCCAGCAGCCCGGACAGGGTTCATGGCTACACCTTC. Translation: CASSPDRVHGYTF.